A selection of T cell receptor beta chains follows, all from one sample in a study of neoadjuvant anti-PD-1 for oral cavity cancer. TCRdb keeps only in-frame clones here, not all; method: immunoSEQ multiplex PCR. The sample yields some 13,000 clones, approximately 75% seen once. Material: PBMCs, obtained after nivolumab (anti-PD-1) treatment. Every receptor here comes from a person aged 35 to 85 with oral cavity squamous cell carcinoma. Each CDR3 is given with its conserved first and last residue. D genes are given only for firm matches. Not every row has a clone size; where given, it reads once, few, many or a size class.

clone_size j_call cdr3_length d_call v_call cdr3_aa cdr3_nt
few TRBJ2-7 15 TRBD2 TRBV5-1 CASSETSGSSYEQYF TGCGCCAGCAGCGAGACTAGCGGGAGCTCCTACGAGCAGTACTTC
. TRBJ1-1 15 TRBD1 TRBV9 CASSRQDRVVSEAFF TGTGCCAGCAGCCGACAAGACAGGGTTGTTTCTGAAGCTTTCTTT
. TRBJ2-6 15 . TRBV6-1 CASSDIGSGANVLTF TGTGCCAGCAGTGACATAGGGTCTGGGGCCAACGTCCTGACTTTC
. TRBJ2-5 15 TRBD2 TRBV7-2 CASSYGGSFQETQYF TGTGCCAGCAGCTACGGGGGGTCCTTCCAAGAGACCCAGTACTTC
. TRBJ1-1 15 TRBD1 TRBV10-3 CAISESSDRGYEAFF TGTGCCATCAGTGAGTCCTCGGACAGGGGTTATGAAGCTTTCTTT
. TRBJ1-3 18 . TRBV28 CASSAVLGLVHSGNTIYF TGTGCCAGCAGTGCGGTCCTCGGCCTGGTACACTCTGGAAACACCATATATTTT
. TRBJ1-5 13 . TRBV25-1 CASSGQYNQPQHF TGTGCCAGCAGTGGTCAGTACAATCAGCCCCAGCATTTT
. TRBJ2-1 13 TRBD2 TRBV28 CASRTSGIHEQFF TGTGCCAGCAGGACTAGCGGGATACATGAGCAGTTCTTC
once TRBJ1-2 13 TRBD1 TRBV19 CASSQTGGYGYTF TGTGCCAGTAGCCAGACAGGGGGCTATGGCTACACCTTC
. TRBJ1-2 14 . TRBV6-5 CASTKQGGWDGYTF TGTGCCAGCACCAAACAAGGAGGGTGGGATGGCTACACCTTC
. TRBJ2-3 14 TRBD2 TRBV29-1 CSVWTSGRSDTQYF TGCAGCGTTTGGACTAGCGGGAGGTCAGATACGCAGTATTTT
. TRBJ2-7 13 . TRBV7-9 CASSRDNSYEQYF TGTGCCAGCAGCAGGGACAACTCCTACGAGCAGTACTTC
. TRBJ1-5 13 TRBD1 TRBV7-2 CASREQGNQPQHF TGTGCCAGCAGGGAACAGGGGAATCAGCCCCAGCATTTT
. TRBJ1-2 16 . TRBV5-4 CASTLGVEGSWNGYTF TGTGCCAGCACCTTAGGGGTTGAGGGGTCGTGGAATGGCTACACCTTC
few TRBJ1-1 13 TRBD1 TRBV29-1 CSVAGQVGTEAFF TGCAGCGTCGCAGGACAGGTCGGCACTGAAGCTTTCTTT
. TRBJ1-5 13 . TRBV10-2 CASSGAGHQPQHF TGCGCCAGCAGTGGGGCAGGTCATCAGCCCCAGCATTTT
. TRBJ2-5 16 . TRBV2 CASSPGKGATQETQYF TGTGCCAGCAGTCCCGGGAAGGGAGCCACCCAAGAGACCCAGTACTTC
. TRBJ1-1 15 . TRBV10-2 CASSSLRELSTEAFF TGCGCCAGCAGCTCCTTGAGAGAATTGAGCACTGAAGCTTTCTTT
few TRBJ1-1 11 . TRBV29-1 CSVEGNTEAFF TGCAGCGTGGAGGGGAACACTGAAGCTTTCTTT
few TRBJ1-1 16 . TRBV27 CASSLSLGPKNTEAFF TGTGCCAGCAGTTTATCGTTAGGACCGAAGAACACTGAAGCTTTCTTT
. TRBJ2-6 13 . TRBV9 CASQGLGANVLTF TGTGCCAGTCAGGGCTTAGGGGCCAACGTCCTGACTTTC
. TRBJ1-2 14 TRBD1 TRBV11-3 CASSLDGTDTEYTF TGTGCCAGCAGCTTAGACGGGACAGATACGGAATACACCTTC
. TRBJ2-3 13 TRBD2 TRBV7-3 CASSLTASGTQYF TGTGCCAGCAGCTTAACGGCTAGCGGTACGCAGTATTTT
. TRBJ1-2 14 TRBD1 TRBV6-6 CASRGDRANYGYTF TGTGCCAGCAGGGGGGACAGGGCTAACTATGGCTACACCTTC
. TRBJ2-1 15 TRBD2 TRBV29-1 CSVCSGRTPGNEQFF TGCAGCGTTTGTAGCGGGAGGACCCCCGGGAATGAGCAGTTCTTC
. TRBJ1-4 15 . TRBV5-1 CASSFTGLTNEKLFF TGCGCCAGCAGCTTTACAGGGCTGACTAATGAAAAACTGTTTTTT
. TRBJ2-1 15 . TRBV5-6 CASSLRGSHYNEQFF TGTGCCAGCAGCTTGAGAGGATCGCATTACAATGAGCAGTTCTTC
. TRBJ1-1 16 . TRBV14 CASSQERGAVNTEAFF TGTGCCAGCAGCCAAGAGCGGGGGGCGGTGAACACTGAAGCTTTCTTT
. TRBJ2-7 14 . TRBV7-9 CASSLSQVSYEQYF TGTGCCAGCAGCTTAAGCCAGGTTTCCTACGAGCAGTACTTC
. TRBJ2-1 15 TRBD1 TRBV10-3 CAISESVTGGNEQFF TGTGCCATCAGTGAATCTGTGACAGGGGGGAATGAGCAGTTCTTC
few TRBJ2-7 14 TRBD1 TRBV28 CASSLKDRVNEQYF TGTGCCAGCAGTTTAAAGGACAGGGTGAACGAGCAGTACTTC
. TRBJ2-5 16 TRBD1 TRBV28 CASSLLAQGAQETQYF TGTGCCAGCAGTTTATTAGCCCAGGGGGCTCAAGAGACCCAGTACTTC
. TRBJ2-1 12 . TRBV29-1 CSVDLGGAPPFF TGCAGCGTTGATCTGGGCGGGGCCCCTCCTTTCTTC
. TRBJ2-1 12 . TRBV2 CASTTWDNEQFF TGTGCCAGCACTACATGGGACAATGAGCAGTTCTTC
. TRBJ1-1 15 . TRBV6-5 CASSFRLISNTEAFF TGTGCCAGCAGTTTCCGACTGATTTCGAACACTGAAGCTTTCTTT
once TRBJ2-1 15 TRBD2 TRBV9 CASSAGLATYNEQFF TGTGCCAGCAGCGCGGGACTAGCGACCTACAATGAGCAGTTCTTC
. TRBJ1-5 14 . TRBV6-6 CASSYSGGDQPQHF TGTGCCAGCAGTTACTCTGGCGGGGATCAGCCCCAGCATTTT
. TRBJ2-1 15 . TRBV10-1 CASSELSSIHNEQFF TGCGCCAGCAGTGAGCTGTCTTCGATCCACAATGAGCAGTTCTTC
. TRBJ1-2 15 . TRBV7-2 CASSFPQGRSYGYTF TGTGCCAGCAGCTTCCCCCAGGGGAGGAGCTATGGCTACACCTTC
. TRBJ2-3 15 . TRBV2 CASSEGGGSTDTQYF TGTGCCAGCAGTGAAGGAGGAGGGTCCACAGATACGCAGTATTTT
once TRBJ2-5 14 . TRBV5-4 CASSFGPSGETQYF TGTGCCAGCAGCTTCGGACCCTCTGGAGAGACCCAGTACTTC
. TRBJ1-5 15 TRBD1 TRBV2 CASSEVDRVGQPQHF TGTGCCAGCAGTGAAGTCGACAGGGTCGGTCAGCCCCAGCATTTT